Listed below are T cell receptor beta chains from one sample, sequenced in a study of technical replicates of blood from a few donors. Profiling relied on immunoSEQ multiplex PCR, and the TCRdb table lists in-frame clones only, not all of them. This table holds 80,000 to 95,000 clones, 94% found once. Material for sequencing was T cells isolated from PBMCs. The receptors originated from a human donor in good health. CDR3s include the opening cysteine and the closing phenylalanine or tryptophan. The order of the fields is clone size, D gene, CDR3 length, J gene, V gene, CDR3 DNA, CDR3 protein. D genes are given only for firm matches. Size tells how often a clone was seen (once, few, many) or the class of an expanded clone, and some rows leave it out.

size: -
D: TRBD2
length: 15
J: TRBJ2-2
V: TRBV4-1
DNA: TGCGCCAGCAGCCTTAGCGGGAGGGGGGACGGGGAGCTGTTTTTT
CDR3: CASSLSGRGDGELFF

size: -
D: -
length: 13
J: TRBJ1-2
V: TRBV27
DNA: TGTGCCAGCAGTTTAACAGGGTTGTATGGCTACACCTTC
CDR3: CASSLTGLYGYTF

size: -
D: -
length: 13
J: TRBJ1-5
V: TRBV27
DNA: TGTGCCAGCAGTGTCGAGTTTTTACAGCCCCAGCATTTT
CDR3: CASSVEFLQPQHF

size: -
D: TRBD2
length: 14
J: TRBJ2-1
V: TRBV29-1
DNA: TGCAGCGTCCCCGGACTAGGACCGAACAATGAGCAGTTCTTC
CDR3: CSVPGLGPNNEQFF

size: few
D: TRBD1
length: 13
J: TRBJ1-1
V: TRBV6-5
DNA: TGTGCCAGCATCGCCCAGGGGGGAACTGAAGCTTTCTTT
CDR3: CASIAQGGTEAFF

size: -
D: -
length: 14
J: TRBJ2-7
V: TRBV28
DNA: TGTGCCAGCAGTTTTCCCCGACACTCCTACGAGCAGTACTTC
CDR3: CASSFPRHSYEQYF

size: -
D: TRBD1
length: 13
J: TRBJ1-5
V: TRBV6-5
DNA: TGTGCCAGCAGTTGGGACAGTAATCAGCCCCAGCATTTT
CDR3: CASSWDSNQPQHF

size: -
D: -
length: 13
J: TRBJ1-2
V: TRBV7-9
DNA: TGTGCCAGCAGCCTGCGGGGGGGCTATGGCTACACCTTC
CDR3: CASSLRGGYGYTF

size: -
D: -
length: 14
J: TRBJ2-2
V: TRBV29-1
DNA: TGCAGCGTTGCATCTCAGGGTACCACCGGGGAGCTGTTTTTT
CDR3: CSVASQGTTGELFF

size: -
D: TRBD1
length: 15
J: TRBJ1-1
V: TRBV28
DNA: TGTGCCAGCAGTCCCTCCGACAGGGTTCACACTGAAGCTTTCTTT
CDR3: CASSPSDRVHTEAFF

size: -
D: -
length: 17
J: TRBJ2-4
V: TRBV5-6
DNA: TGTGCCAGCAGCTATGCGGGGCCCTACCGAGCCAAAAACATTCAGTACTTC
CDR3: CASSYAGPYRAKNIQYF

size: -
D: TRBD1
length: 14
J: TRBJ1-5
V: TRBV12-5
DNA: TGTGCTAGTGGTTTGGACAGGGGGAATCAGCCCCAGCATTTT
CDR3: CASGLDRGNQPQHF

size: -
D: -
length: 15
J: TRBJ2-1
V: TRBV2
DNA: TGTGCCAGTCCAAAGGGGCCGAGCTCCTACAATGAGCAGTTCTTC
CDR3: CASPKGPSSYNEQFF

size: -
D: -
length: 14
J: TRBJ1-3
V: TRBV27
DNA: TGTGCCAGCAGTCCGTACAGCTCTGGAAACACCATATATTTT
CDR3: CASSPYSSGNTIYF

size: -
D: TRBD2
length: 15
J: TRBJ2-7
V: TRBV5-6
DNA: TGTGCCAGCAGCTTGGCTAGCGGGACCTACTACGAGCAGTACTTC
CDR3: CASSLASGTYYEQYF

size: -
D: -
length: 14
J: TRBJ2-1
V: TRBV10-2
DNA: TGCGCCAGCAGTGAACCGCCTGCGTACAATGAGCAGTTCTTC
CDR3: CASSEPPAYNEQFF

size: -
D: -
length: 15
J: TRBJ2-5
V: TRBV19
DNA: TGTGCCAGTAGCTTCCCGGGACTCAGGGGGGAGACCCAGTACTTC
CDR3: CASSFPGLRGETQYF

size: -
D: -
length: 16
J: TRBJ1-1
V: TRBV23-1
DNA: TGCGCCAGCAGTCAATCCCCGAGGCGAGAGTGGACTGAAGCTTTCTTT
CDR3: CASSQSPRREWTEAFF

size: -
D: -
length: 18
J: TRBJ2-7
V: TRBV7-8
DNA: TGTGCCAGCAGCTTAGCCGCCGGCGGGGATCCTACGTCCTACGAGCAGTACTTC
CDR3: CASSLAAGGDPTSYEQYF

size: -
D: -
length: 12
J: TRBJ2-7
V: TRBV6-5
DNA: TGTGCCACCGGACACGTAAACTACGAGCAGTACTTC
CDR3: CATGHVNYEQYF

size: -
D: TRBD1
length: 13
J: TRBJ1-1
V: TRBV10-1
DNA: TGCGCCAGCAGCCGCGACAGGGGGGCTGAAGCTTTCTTT
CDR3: CASSRDRGAEAFF

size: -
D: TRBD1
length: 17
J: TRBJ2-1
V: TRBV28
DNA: TGTGCCAGCAGTTTATGGCACAGGGACAGGGTGTATAATGAGCAGTTCTTC
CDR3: CASSLWHRDRVYNEQFF

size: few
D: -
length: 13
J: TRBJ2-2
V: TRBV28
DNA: TGTGCCAGCAGTTACGAGGTCACCGGGGAGCTGTTTTTT
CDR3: CASSYEVTGELFF

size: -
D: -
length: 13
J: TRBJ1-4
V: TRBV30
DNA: TGTGCCTGGAGTGACGGGGTTAGTGAAAAACTGTTTTTT
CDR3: CAWSDGVSEKLFF

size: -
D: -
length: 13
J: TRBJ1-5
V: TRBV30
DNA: TGTGCCTGGAGTTTTGGGCAGAATCAGCCCCAGCATTTT
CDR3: CAWSFGQNQPQHF

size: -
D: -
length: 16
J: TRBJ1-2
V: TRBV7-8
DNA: TGTGCCAGCAGCTTAGGCAGATACAGGGATGACGCTGGCTACACCTTC
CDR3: CASSLGRYRDDAGYTF

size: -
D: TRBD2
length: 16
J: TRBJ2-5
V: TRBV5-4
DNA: TGTGCCAGCAGCTTGCAACTAGCGGGGGGGCCAGAGACCCAGTACTTC
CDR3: CASSLQLAGGPETQYF

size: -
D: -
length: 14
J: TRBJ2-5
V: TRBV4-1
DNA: TGCGCCAGCAGCCAAGAAGGTAGCGTAGAGACCCAGTACTTC
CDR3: CASSQEGSVETQYF

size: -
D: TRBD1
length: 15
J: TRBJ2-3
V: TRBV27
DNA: TGTGCCAGCGGGGGACAGGGACGTCCTCCAGATACGCAGTATTTT
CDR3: CASGGQGRPPDTQYF

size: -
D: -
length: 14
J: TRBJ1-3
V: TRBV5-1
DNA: TGCGCCAGCAGCTTGGGATCAGGGGCAGACACCATATATTTT
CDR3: CASSLGSGADTIYF

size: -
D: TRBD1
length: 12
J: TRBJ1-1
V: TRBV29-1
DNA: TGCAGCGTTGGCGGGACAGGGATTGGGGCTTTCTTT
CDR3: CSVGGTGIGAFF

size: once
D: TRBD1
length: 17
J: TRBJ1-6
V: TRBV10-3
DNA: TGTGCCATCAGAACCGGGACAGGGATTGGGAATAATTCACCCCTCCACTTT
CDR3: CAIRTGTGIGNNSPLHF

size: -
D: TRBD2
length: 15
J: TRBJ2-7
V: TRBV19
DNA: TGTGCCAGTAGCACCGGGAGGGCAAAGTCCTACGAGCAGTACTTC
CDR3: CASSTGRAKSYEQYF

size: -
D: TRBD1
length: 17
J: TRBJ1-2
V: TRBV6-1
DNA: TGTGCCAGCAGTGAAGCGCATTGGCAGGGGGGCGTTCATGGCTACACCTTC
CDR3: CASSEAHWQGGVHGYTF

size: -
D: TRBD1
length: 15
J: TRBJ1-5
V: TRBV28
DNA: TGTGCCAGCAGTTTAACAGGGGGCGGCAATCAGCCCCAGCATTTT
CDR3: CASSLTGGGNQPQHF

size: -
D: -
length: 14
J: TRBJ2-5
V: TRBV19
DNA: TGTGCCAGTAGTATATGGGGCGACCAAGAGACCCAGTACTTC
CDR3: CASSIWGDQETQYF

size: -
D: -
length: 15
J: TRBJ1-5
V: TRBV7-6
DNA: TGTGCCAGCAGCTTAACAACAGGTTTGGATCAGCCCCAGCATTTT
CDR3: CASSLTTGLDQPQHF

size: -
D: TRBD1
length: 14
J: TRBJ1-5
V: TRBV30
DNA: TGTGCCTGGAGTGCGGGACAGGGTTCTCAGCCCCAGCATTTT
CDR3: CAWSAGQGSQPQHF

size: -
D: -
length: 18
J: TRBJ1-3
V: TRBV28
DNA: TGTGCCAGCAGTTTACGACGTTGGGGCAGGCTCTCTGGAAACACCATATATTTT
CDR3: CASSLRRWGRLSGNTIYF

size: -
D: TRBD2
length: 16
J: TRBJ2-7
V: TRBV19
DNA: TGTGCCAGTAGTACCCATCGGGCGGGGGGATCCTACGAGCAGTACTTC
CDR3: CASSTHRAGGSYEQYF

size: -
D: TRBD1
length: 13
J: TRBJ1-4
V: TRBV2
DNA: TGTCTGACAGGGGGCGCAAGGGATGAAAAACTGTTTTTT
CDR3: CLTGGARDEKLFF

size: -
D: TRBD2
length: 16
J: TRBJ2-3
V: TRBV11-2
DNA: TGTGCCAGCAGCTCCCGACTAGCGGGTTACACAGATACGCAGTATTTT
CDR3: CASSSRLAGYTDTQYF

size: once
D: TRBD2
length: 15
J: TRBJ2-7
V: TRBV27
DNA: TGTGCCAGCAGTCCACGACTAGCCTCACCCTACGAGCAGTACTTC
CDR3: CASSPRLASPYEQYF

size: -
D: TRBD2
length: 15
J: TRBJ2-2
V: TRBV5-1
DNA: TGCGCCAGCAGCAGGACTAGCGGGAGCGGCGGGGAGCTGTTTTTT
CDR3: CASSRTSGSGGELFF

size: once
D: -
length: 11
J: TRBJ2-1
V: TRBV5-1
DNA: TGCGCCACCAGGGGCAGCAATGAGCAGTTCTTC
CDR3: CATRGSNEQFF

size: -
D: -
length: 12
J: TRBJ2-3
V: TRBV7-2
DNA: TGTGCCAGCAGCCGGAGCACAGATACGCAGTATTTT
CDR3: CASSRSTDTQYF

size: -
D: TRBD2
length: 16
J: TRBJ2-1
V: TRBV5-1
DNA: TGCGCCAGCAGCTTTGAGCTAGCGGGGCCATACAATGAGCAGTTCTTC
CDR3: CASSFELAGPYNEQFF

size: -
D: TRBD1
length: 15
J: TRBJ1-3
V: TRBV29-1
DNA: TGCAGCGTGGGACAGTCTCTCAGCTCTGGAAACACCATATATTTT
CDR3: CSVGQSLSSGNTIYF

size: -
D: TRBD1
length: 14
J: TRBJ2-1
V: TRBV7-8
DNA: TGTGCCAGCACCCTTCGACAGGGGGCCTATGAGCAGTTCTTC
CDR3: CASTLRQGAYEQFF